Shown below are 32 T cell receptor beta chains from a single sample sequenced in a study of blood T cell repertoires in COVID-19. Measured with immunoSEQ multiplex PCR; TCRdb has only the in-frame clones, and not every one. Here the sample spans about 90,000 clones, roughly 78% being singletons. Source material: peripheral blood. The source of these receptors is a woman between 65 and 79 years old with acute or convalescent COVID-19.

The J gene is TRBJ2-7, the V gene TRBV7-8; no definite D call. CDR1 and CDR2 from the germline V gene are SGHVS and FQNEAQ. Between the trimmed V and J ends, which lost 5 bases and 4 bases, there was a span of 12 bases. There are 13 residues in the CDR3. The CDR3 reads CASSPLWAYEQYF. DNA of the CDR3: TGTGCCAGCAGCCCCCTCTGGGCTTACGAGCAGTACTTC.

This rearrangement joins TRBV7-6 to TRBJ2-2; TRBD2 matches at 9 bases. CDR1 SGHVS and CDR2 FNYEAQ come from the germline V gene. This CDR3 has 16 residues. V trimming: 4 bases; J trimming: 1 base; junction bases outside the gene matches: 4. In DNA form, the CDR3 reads TGTGCCAGCAGCTCGAGACTAGCGGAGAACACCGGGGAGCTGTTTTTT. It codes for CASSSRLAENTGELFF.

The CDR3 region has the DNA TGTGCCAGCAGCTTGGTGCTAGCGGGAGGGGCGGATGAGCAGTTCTTC. Residues: CASSLVLAGGADEQFF. The chain joins TRBV5-6 to TRBJ2-1; 12 positions agree with TRBD2. This CDR3 is 16 amino acids long. Germline CDR1 reads SGHDT; CDR2 reads YYEEEE. After removal of 0 bases from V and 8 bases from J, the junction contained 6 bases not matched to a gene.

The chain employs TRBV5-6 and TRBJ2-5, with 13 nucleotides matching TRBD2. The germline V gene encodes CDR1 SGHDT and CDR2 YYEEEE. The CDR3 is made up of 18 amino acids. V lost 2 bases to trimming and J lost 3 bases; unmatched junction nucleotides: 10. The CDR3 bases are TGTGCCAGCAGCTTAAAGACGGGACTAGCGGGACCGGAAGAGACCCAGTACTTC. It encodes CASSLKTGLAGPEETQYF.

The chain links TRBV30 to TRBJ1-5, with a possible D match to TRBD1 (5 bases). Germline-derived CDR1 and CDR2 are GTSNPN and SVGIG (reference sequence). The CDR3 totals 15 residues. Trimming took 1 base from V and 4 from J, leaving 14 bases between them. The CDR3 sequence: CAWSALTGENQPQHF. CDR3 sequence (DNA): TGTGCCTGGAGTGCCCTGACGGGGGAAAATCAGCCCCAGCATTTT.

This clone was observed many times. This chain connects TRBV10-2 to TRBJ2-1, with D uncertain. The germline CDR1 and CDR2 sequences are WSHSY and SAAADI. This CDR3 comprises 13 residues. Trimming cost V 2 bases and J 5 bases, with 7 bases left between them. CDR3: CASSEGEHNEQFF. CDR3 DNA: TGCGCCAGCAGTGAGGGTGAGCACAATGAGCAGTTCTTC.

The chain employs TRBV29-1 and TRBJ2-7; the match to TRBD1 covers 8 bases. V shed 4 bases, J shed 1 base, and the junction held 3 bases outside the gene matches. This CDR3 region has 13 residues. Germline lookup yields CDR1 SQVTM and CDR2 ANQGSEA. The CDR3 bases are TGCAGCGTTGTTGGGACAGGTTCCTACGAGCAGTACTTC. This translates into CSVVGTGSYEQYF.

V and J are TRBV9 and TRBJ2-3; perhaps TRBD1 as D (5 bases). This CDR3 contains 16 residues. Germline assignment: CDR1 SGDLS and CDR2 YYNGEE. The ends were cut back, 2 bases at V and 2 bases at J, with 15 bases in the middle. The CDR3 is CASSVVGQPSTDTQYF. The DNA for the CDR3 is TGTGCCAGCAGCGTGGTCGGACAACCATCCACAGATACGCAGTATTTT. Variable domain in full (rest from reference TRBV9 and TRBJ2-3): DSGVTQTPKHLITATGQRVTLRCSPRSGDLSVYWYQQSLDQGLQFLIQYYNGEERAKGNILERFSAQQFPDLHSELNLSSLELGDSALYFCASSVVGQPSTDTQYFGPGTRLTVL.

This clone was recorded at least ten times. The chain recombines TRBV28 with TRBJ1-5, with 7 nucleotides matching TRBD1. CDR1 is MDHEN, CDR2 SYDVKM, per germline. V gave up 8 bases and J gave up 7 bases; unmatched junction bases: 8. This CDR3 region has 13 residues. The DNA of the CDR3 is TGTGCCAGCTGTGACAGGGCAAGGCAGCCCCAGCATTTT. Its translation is CASCDRARQPQHF.

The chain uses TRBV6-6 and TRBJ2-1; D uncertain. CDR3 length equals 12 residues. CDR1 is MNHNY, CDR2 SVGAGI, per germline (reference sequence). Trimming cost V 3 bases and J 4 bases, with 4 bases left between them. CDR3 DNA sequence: TGTGCCAGCAGTTATAGTTACAATGAGCAGTTCTTC. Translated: CASSYSYNEQFF.

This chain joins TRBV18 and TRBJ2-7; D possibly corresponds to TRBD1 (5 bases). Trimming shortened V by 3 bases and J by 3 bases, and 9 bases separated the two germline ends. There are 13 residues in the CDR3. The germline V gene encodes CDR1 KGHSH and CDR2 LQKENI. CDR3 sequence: CASSPSQGYEQYF. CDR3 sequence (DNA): TGTGCCAGCTCACCCAGCCAGGGCTACGAGCAGTACTTC.

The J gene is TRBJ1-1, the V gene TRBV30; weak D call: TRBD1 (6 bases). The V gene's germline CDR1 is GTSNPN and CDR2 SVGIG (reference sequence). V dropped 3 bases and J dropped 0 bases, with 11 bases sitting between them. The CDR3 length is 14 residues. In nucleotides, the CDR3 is TGTGCCTGGAGCAGGGGCGCTGTGAACACTGAAGCTTTCTTT. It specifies CAWSRGAVNTEAFF.

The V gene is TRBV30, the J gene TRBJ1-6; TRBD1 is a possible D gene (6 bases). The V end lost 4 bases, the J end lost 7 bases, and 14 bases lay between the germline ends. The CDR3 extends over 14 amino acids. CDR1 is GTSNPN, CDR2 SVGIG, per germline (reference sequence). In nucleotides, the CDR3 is TGTGCCTGGAATCTCGGACAGAAAAATTCACCCCTCCACTTT. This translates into CAWNLGQKNSPLHF.

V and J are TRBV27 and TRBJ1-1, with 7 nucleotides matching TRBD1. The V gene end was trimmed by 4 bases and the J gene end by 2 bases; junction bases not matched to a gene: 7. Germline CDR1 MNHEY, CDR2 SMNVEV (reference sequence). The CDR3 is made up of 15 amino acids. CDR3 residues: CASSSWTGLNTEAFF. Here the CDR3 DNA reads TGTGCCAGCAGTTCGTGGACAGGACTTAACACTGAAGCTTTCTTT.

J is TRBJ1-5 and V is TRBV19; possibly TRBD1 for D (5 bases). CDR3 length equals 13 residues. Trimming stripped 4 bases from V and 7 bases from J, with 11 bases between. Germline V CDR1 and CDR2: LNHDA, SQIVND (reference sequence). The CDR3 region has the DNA TGTGCCAGTAGTACCCAGGGTCGCCAGCCCCAGCATTTT. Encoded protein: CASSTQGRQPQHF.

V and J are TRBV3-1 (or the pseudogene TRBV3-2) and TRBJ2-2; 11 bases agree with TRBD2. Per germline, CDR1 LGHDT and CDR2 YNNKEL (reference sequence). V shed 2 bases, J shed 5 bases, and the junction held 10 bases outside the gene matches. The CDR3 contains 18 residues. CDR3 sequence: CASSQLGLAGGRTGELFF. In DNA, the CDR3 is TGTGCCAGCAGCCAATTAGGCCTAGCGGGAGGACGAACCGGGGAGCTGTTTTTT.

The CDR3 bases are TGTGCCAGCAGTGAATGGTCTAGAGTTCCCGGGGAGCTGTTTTTT. Translation gives CASSEWSRVPGELFF. The chain employs TRBV6-1 and TRBJ2-2; no firm D call. This CDR3 spans 15 amino acids. The V and J ends lost 2 bases and 6 bases respectively, with 13 bases between them. Looked up from germline, CDR1 is MNHNS and CDR2 is SASEGT.

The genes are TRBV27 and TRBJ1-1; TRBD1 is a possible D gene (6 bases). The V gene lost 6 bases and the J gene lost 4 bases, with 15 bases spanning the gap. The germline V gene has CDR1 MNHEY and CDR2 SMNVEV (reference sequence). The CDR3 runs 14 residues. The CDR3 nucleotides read TGTGCCAGCAGCCAAAGGGAGGGGGGCACTGAAGCTTTCTTT. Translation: CASSQREGGTEAFF.

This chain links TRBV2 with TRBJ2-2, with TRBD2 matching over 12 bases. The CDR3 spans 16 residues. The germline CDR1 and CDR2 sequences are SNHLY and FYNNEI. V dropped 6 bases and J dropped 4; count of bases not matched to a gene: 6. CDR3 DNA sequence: TGTGCCAGCAGGAGGACTAGCGGGGCCAGCACCGGGGAGCTGTTTTTT. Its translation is CASRRTSGASTGELFF.

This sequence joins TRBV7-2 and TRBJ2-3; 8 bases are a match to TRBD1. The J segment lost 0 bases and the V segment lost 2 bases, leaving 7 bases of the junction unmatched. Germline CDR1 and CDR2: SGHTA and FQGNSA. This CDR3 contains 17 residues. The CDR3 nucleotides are TGTGCCAGCAGCTTAACCCTAGACAGGGGAAGCACAGATACGCAGTATTTT. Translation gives CASSLTLDRGSTDTQYF.

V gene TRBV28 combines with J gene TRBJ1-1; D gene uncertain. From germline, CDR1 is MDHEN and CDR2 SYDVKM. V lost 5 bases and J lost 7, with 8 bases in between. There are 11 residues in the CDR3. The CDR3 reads CASSLDYEAFF. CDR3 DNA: TGTGCCAGCAGTCTGGACTATGAAGCTTTCTTT.

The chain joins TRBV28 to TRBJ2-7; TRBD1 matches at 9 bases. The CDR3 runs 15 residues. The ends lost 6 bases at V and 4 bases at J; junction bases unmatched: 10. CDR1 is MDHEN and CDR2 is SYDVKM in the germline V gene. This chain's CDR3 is CASSSTLQGAYEQYF. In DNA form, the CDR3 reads TGTGCCAGCAGCTCCACCCTACAGGGGGCATACGAGCAGTACTTC.

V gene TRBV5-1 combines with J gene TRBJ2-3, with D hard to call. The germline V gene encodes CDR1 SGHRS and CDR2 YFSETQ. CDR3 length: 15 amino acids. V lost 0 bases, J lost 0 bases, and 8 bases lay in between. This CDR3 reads CASSLVVTSTDTQYF. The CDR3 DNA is TGCGCCAGCAGCTTGGTAGTTACTAGCACAGATACGCAGTATTTT.

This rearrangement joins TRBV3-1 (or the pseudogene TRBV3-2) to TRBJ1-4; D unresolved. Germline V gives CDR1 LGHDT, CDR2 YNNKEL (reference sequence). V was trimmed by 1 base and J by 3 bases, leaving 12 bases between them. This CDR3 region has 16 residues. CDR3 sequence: CASSQGRRQPNEKLFF. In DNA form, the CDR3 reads TGTGCCAGCAGCCAAGGGAGGCGTCAGCCTAATGAAAAACTGTTTTTT.

CDR3 nucleotide sequence: TGCGCCAGCAGCTTGGGCTTAGGACAGGGGACCTTGCGGGAGCAGTACTTC. It is translated as CASSLGLGQGTLREQYF. The chain couples TRBV5-1 to TRBJ2-7; TRBD1 matches 9 bases. CDR1 and CDR2 (germline): SGHRS, YFSETQ. The CDR3 is 17 amino acids. V was clipped by 0 bases and J by 7 bases; unmatched bases: 14.

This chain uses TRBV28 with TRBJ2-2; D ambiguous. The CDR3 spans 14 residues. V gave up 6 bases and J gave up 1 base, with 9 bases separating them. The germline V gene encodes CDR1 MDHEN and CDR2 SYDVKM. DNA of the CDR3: TGTGCCAGCAGGTCCTCAGGGAACACCGGGGAGCTGTTTTTT. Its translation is CASRSSGNTGELFF.

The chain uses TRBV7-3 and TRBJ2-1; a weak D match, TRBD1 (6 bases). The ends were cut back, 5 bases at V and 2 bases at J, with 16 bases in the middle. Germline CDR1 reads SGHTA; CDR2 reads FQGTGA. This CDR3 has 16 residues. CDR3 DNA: TGTGCCAGCAGCCTTACGAGGTCAGGGGCCTACAATGAGCAGTTCTTC. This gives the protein CASSLTRSGAYNEQFF.

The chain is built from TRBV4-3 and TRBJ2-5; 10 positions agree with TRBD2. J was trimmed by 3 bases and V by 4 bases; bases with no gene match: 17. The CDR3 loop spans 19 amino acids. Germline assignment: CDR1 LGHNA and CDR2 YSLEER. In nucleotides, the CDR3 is TGCGCCAGCAGCCCAAGATATGCAGCGGGGGGGCCAAGGGAAGAGACCCAGTACTTC. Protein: CASSPRYAAGGPREETQYF.

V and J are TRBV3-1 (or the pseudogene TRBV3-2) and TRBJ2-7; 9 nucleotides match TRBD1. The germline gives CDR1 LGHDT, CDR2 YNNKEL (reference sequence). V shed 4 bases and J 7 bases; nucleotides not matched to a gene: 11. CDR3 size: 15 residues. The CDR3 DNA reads TGTGCCAGCAGCCCACAACACAGGGGGCGGGGAGAGCAGTACTTC. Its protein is CASSPQHRGRGEQYF.

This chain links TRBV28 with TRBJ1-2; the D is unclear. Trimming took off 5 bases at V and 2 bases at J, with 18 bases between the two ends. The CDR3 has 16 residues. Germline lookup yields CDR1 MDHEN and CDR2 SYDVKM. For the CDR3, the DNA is TGTGCCAGCAGTCTCTATCGTCCGCAGGTCAACTATGGCTACACCTTC. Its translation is CASSLYRPQVNYGYTF.

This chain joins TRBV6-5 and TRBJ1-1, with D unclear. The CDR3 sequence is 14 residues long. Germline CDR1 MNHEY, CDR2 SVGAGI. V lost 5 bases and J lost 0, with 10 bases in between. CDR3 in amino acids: CASSKLGMNTEAFF. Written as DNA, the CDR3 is TGTGCCAGCAGTAAACTCGGTATGAACACTGAAGCTTTCTTT.

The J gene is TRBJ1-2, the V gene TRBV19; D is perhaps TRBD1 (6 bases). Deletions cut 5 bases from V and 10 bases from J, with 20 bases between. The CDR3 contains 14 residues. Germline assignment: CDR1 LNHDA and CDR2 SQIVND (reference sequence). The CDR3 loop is CASSVPGHLTPYTF. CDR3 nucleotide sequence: TGTGCCAGTAGTGTACCGGGACATCTGACTCCCTACACCTTC.